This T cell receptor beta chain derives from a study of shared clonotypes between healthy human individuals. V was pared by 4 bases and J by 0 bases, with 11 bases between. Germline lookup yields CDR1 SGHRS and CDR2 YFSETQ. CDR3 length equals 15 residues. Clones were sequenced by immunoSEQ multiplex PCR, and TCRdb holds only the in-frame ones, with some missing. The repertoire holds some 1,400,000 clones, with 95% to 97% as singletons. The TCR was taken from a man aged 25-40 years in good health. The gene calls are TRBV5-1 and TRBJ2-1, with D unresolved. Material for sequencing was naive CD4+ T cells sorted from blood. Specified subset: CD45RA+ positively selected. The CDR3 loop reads CASSPTESSYNEQFF. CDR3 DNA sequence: TGCGCCAGCAGCCCCACAGAGAGCTCCTACAATGAGCAGTTCTTC.